The 20 T cell receptor beta chains presented below share a single source sample, sequenced in a study of OX40 agonist ivuxolimab in advanced cancers. Assay used: immunoSEQ multiplex PCR; TCRdb lists only in-frame clones, some missing. In the table there are about 100,000 clones, around 95% of which are singletons. The sequencing used CD4+ or CD8+ T cells sorted from blood, collected in a trial of the OX40 agonist ivuxolimab. Source of these receptors: an adult with an advanced solid tumor such as melanoma, head and neck, liver or kidney cancer.

This clone was seen only once. The V and J genes are TRBV9 and TRBJ2-2; D remains unclear. Germline CDR1 and CDR2: SGDLS and YYNGEE. Deletions cut 5 bases from V and 6 bases from J, with 5 bases between. This CDR3 region has 11 residues. For the CDR3, the DNA is TGTGCCAGCAGTAGTTCCGGGGAGCTGTTTTTT. Residues: CASSSSGELFF.

The gene calls are TRBV5-6 and TRBJ1-6; no reliable D call. CDR1 and CDR2 from the germline V gene are SGHDT and YYEEEE. Trimming removed 0 bases at V and 8 bases at J, with 6 bases between. This CDR3 spans 13 amino acids. This CDR3 reads CASSLGSHSPLHF. The DNA for the CDR3 is TGTGCCAGCAGCTTGGGGTCCCATTCACCCCTCCACTTT.

About this clone: Other DNA sequences from this sample encode an identical CDR3 as well. The chain joins TRBV19 to TRBJ2-7; D remains unclear. CDR3 size: 13 residues. Germline V gives CDR1 LNHDA, CDR2 SQIVND (reference sequence). Trimming cost V 4 bases and J 1 base, with 8 bases left between them. CDR3 region: CASSSGGSYEQYF. The CDR3 bases are TGTGCCAGTAGTAGCGGCGGTTCCTACGAGCAGTACTTC.

The V and J genes are TRBV19 and TRBJ2-5; D is unclear. The J call is uncertain, as TRBJ2-7 better fits the DNA end. The CDR3 contains 13 residues. Germline CDR1 LNHDA, CDR2 SQIVND (reference sequence). The CDR3 DNA reads TGTGCCAGTAGTGCCGGGCCCTCCTACGAGCAGTACTTC. Its protein product is CASSAGPSYEQYF.

The rearrangement links TRBV4-1 to TRBJ2-1; 7 bases align to TRBD2. In germline, CDR1 is MGHRA, CDR2 YSYEKL. The trim removed 0 bases at V and 4 bases at J, leaving 6 bases unmatched. The CDR3 is 16 amino acids. The CDR3 is CASSQDRLAAYNEQFF. The CDR3 bases are TGCGCCAGCAGCCAAGATCGACTAGCAGCTTACAATGAGCAGTTCTTC.

The count of this clone is one. This rearrangement joins TRBV27 to TRBJ1-1, with D perhaps matching TRBD1 (5 bases). This CDR3 is 15 amino acids long. From germline, CDR1 is MNHEY and CDR2 SMNVEV (reference sequence). Trimming cost V 0 bases and J 0 bases, with 8 bases left between them. For the CDR3, the DNA is TGTGCCAGCAGTTTATCACCAGGGTTGAACACTGAAGCTTTCTTT. Protein sequence: CASSLSPGLNTEAFF.

The count of this clone is one. The J gene is TRBJ2-7, the V gene TRBV19, with D possibly being TRBD1 (5 bases). Per germline, CDR1 LNHDA and CDR2 SQIVND (reference sequence). The CDR3 consists of 14 residues. Trimming removed 3 bases from V and 3 bases from J, with 12 bases in between. The DNA of the CDR3 is TGTGCCAGTAGTATCGCGAGACAGTACTACGAGCAGTACTTC. As protein: CASSIARQYYEQYF.

This chain links TRBV7-3 with TRBJ2-3, with 8 bases lining up with TRBD2. J lost 4 bases, V lost 2 bases, and 5 bases had no gene match. This CDR3 has 15 amino acids. Germline CDR1 SGHTA, CDR2 FQGTGA. CDR3 nucleotide sequence: TGTGCCAGCAGCTTAGCGGGAGGAGTTGCAGATACGCAGTATTTT. It translates to CASSLAGGVADTQYF.

The chain has TRBV7-8 and TRBJ1-5, with D possibly matching TRBD1 (5 bases). CDR1 is SGHVS, CDR2 FQNEAQ, per germline. Trimming took 3 bases from V and 3 from J, leaving 12 bases between them. CDR3 length equals 15 residues. As DNA, the CDR3 is TGTGCCAGCAGCTTTCGAACAGGAGACAATCAGCCCCAGCATTTT. Translated, it gives CASSFRTGDNQPQHF.

The J gene is TRBJ1-4, the V gene TRBV21-1; TRBD1, the D gene given by the table, was not confirmed from the DNA. TRBV21-1 is a pseudogene. The CDR3 is made up of 15 amino acids. The CDR3 bases are TGTGCCAGCAGCAAGCACCCCACAGGAGTCGAAAAACTGTTTTTT. Its translation: CASSKHPTGVEKLFF.

The gene calls are TRBV7-7 and TRBJ2-7; 9 positions match TRBD2. This CDR3 is built from 14 residues. From germline, CDR1 is SSHAT and CDR2 FNYEAQ (reference sequence). Germline trimming cut 1 base from V and 5 bases from J; bases unmatched to any gene: 3. This CDR3 is CASSLEAGGHEQYF. Written as DNA, the CDR3 is TGTGCCAGCAGCTTAGAAGCGGGGGGCCACGAGCAGTACTTC.

The gene calls are TRBV28 and TRBJ2-1, with TRBD2 matching over 8 bases. The CDR3 totals 16 residues. Germline CDR1 MDHEN, CDR2 SYDVKM. Trimming took 6 bases from V and 3 from J; bases not matched to a gene: 10. DNA of the CDR3: TGTGCCAGCAGCCCTCCCACTAGCGGAAACTACAATGAGCAGTTCTTC. Its protein product is CASSPPTSGNYNEQFF.

The chain links TRBV5-6 to TRBJ2-7; TRBD1 is a possible D gene (5 bases). The CDR3 has 13 residues. The V end lost 3 bases, the J end lost 3 bases, and 10 bases lay between the germline ends. Germline values: CDR1 SGHDT, CDR2 YYEEEE. The chain's CDR3 is CASSYRRGYEQYF. Written as DNA, the CDR3 is TGTGCCAGCAGCTACCGAAGGGGCTACGAGCAGTACTTC. Full variable domain (missing parts from reference TRBV5-6 and TRBJ2-7): DAGVTQSPTHLIKTRGQQVTLRCSPKSGHDTVSWYQQALGQGPQFIFQYYEEEERQRGNFPDRFSGHQFPNYSSELNVNALLLGDSALYLCASSYRRGYEQYFGPGTRLTVT.

The chain is built from TRBV18 and TRBJ1-2; maybe TRBD1 (5 bases). Germline loops: CDR1 KGHSH, CDR2 LQKENI. The CDR3 covers 16 residues. V was pared by 0 bases and J by 3 bases, with 14 bases between. The CDR3 protein is CASSPPQDRGDYGYTF. The CDR3, as DNA: TGTGCCAGCTCACCACCCCAGGATCGGGGGGACTATGGCTACACCTTC.

This clone was seen just once. V gene TRBV11-1 combines with J gene TRBJ2-3; either TRBD1 or TRBD2 may supply D (6 bases each). The germline gives CDR1 SGHAT, CDR2 FQDESV (reference sequence). Trimming removed 1 base from V and 0 bases from J, with 11 bases in between. CDR3 length equals 16 residues. The CDR3 loop reads CASSLVGGSSTDTQYF. The CDR3 DNA follows: TGTGCCAGCAGCTTAGTCGGGGGCAGTAGCACAGATACGCAGTATTTT.

The chain links TRBV5-6 to TRBJ1-1; D is unclear. Germline V gives CDR1 SGHDT, CDR2 YYEEEE. This CDR3 contains 15 residues. V was clipped by 1 base and J by 0 bases, with 10 bases between them. CDR3 in DNA: TGTGCCAGCAGCTTGCGCCTCCGACTGAACACTGAAGCTTTCTTT. Protein sequence: CASSLRLRLNTEAFF.

The chain combines TRBV7-8 with TRBJ2-1; D might be TRBD2 (6 bases). Germline CDR1 is SGHVS and CDR2 is FQNEAQ. CDR3 size: 16 residues. Trimming took 2 bases from V and 7 from J, leaving 18 bases between them. This CDR3 is CASSLIWSGAGNEQFF. In DNA form, the CDR3 reads TGTGCCAGCAGCTTAATTTGGTCGGGAGCAGGTAATGAGCAGTTCTTC.

The V and J genes are TRBV5-6 and TRBJ2-2; D remains ambiguous. There are 15 residues in the CDR3. The V end lost 1 base, the J end lost 1 base, and 8 bases lay between the germline ends. The germline V gene encodes CDR1 SGHDT and CDR2 YYEEEE. CDR3 nucleotide sequence: TGTGCCAGCAGCTTGATCAGAGAGAACACCGGGGAGCTGTTTTTT. It translates to CASSLIRENTGELFF.

The genes are TRBV10-3 and TRBJ2-7; 7 positions match TRBD2. The V segment lost 9 bases and the J segment 7 bases; nucleotides outside the gene matches: 18. CDR1 is ENHRY and CDR2 is SYGVKD in the germline V gene. The CDR3 contains 15 residues. Here the CDR3 DNA reads TGTGCCATGGCTTGGGGGGAGACTAGCTCCTTAGAGCAGTACTTC. Its protein is CAMAWGETSSLEQYF.

V usage is TRBV7-2 and J usage is TRBJ2-1, with TRBD2 matching over 7 bases. The CDR3 is 14 residues long. From germline, CDR1 is SGHTA and CDR2 FQGNSA. J lost 6 bases, V lost 3 bases, and 5 bases had no gene match. CDR3 protein: CASSFEGGPNEQFF. CDR3 in DNA: TGTGCCAGCAGCTTTGAGGGAGGGCCCAATGAGCAGTTCTTC.